This T cell receptor (beta chain) was recovered during a study of blood T cell repertoires in COVID-19. Study-level information: Acute-phase and convalescent COVID-19 samples originated in the United States, Italy and Spain. Nucleic acid was either cDNA or gDNA, and it came from T cells, B-cell-depleted T cells, or PBMCs.

Libraries were prepared by immunoSEQ multiplex PCR; TCRdb keeps only in-frame clonotypes and omits some of them. The data hold 400,000 to 450,000 clones, with about nine tenths observed a single time. Followed longitudinally, the Seattle patients had been enrolled during active infection. The V gene's germline CDR1 is MDHEN and CDR2 SYDVKM. CDR3 length: 15 residues. V trimming: 3 bases; J trimming: 5 bases; junction bases outside the gene matches: 7. The TCR sequence derives from a woman in her forties with COVID-19, enrolled during active disease. V gene TRBV28 combines with J gene TRBJ2-5; 9 bases match TRBD1. Sequences were obtained from peripheral blood. The CDR3 DNA follows: TGTGCCAGCAGTTTGGTGACAGGGGGAGCGGAGACCCAGTACTTC. Translated, it gives CASSLVTGGAETQYF.